The 22 T cell receptor beta chains given below trace back to one sample, sequenced in a study of blood T cell repertoires in COVID-19. The protocol was immunoSEQ multiplex PCR, while the TCRdb copy is restricted to in-frame clones and leaves out a portion. The sample shows about 250,000 clones, around nine tenths of them seen only once. Sequencing input: PBMCs or T cells enriched from blood (not recorded which). All receptors derive from a middle-aged woman who had been exposed to COVID-19.

The chain recombines TRBV19 with TRBJ2-1, with D uncertain. The CDR3 runs 13 residues. V lost 1 base and J lost 7, with 8 bases in between. Germline V CDR1 and CDR2: LNHDA, SQIVND (reference sequence). The CDR3 loop is CASSIGQGNEQFF. The CDR3 bases are TGTGCCAGTAGTATAGGACAAGGAAATGAGCAGTTCTTC.

The rearrangement uses TRBV7-2 and TRBJ1-3; perhaps TRBD1 as D (5 bases). The germline gives CDR1 SGHTA, CDR2 FQGNSA. This CDR3 has 17 amino acids. Between the trimmed V and J ends, which lost 1 base and 0 bases, there was a span of 13 bases. The CDR3 is CASSLVGRDSSGNTIYF. Here the CDR3 DNA reads TGTGCCAGCAGCTTAGTGGGCAGGGACTCCTCTGGAAACACCATATATTTT.

In DNA, the CDR3 is TGTGCCAGCAGTGGTCCCAGGGCCGATGGCTACACCTTC. It encodes CASSGPRADGYTF. The chain links TRBV2 to TRBJ1-2; the D gene is possibly TRBD1 (5 bases). The CDR3 runs 13 residues. Trimming shortened V by 4 bases and J by 6 bases, and 12 bases separated the two germline ends. Germline loops: CDR1 SNHLY, CDR2 FYNNEI.

The V and J genes are TRBV5-1 and TRBJ1-2; a weak D match, TRBD1 (6 bases). The germline CDR1 and CDR2 sequences are SGHRS and YFSETQ. Trimming removed 5 bases from V and 1 base from J, with 15 bases in between. The CDR3 totals 15 residues. The CDR3 loop reads CASRAGTIFNYGYTF. The CDR3 DNA is TGCGCCAGCAGGGCTGGGACAATTTTTAACTATGGCTACACCTTC.

Note on this clone: The junction departs from the called germline gene at one end, perhaps through a read error. V and J are TRBV7-7 and TRBJ2-2, with a tentative D call TRBD2 (5 bases). The CDR3 has 18 amino acids. Per germline, CDR1 SSHAT and CDR2 FNYEAQ (reference sequence). CDR3 region: CASSPNPPGGSAGGELFF. In DNA form, the CDR3 reads TGTGCTAGCAGCCCGAACCCCCCCGGAGGAAGCGCGGGCGGGGAGCTGTTTTTT.

The rearrangement uses TRBV3-1 (or the pseudogene TRBV3-2) and TRBJ2-4; TRBD2 matches at 8 bases. Germline loops: CDR1 LGHDT, CDR2 YNNKEL (reference sequence). This CDR3 spans 16 amino acids. Trimming removed 1 base from V and 7 bases from J; junction bases left unmatched: 9. The CDR3 reads CASSQGGRPLGNIQYF. CDR3 nucleotide sequence: TGTGCCAGCAGCCAAGGCGGGAGGCCCCTGGGGAACATTCAGTACTTC.

V usage is TRBV9 and J usage is TRBJ2-3; 10 bases agree with TRBD2. V gave up 4 bases and J gave up 3 bases; unmatched junction bases: 8. Per the germline V gene, CDR1 is SGDLS and CDR2 is YYNGEE. This CDR3 is 16 amino acids long. CDR3 DNA sequence: TGTGCCAGCAGCCCACAGCGGGGGGGCCGGACAGATACGCAGTATTTT. Translating gives CASSPQRGGRTDTQYF.

The J gene is TRBJ2-2, the V gene TRBV6-5; 7 bases match TRBD2. The CDR3 runs to 15 residues. Trimming cost V 2 bases and J 0 bases; bases outside gene matches: 0. Germline V CDR1 and CDR2: MNHEY, SVGAGI. CDR3 nucleotide sequence: TGTGCCAGCAGTTACCGGGGGGCGAACACCGGGGAGCTGTTTTTT. It is translated as CASSYRGANTGELFF.

This chain joins TRBV28 and TRBJ1-3, with 7 positions matching TRBD1. The CDR3 totals 15 residues. The germline CDR1 and CDR2 sequences are MDHEN and SYDVKM. V shed 3 bases, J shed 0 bases, and the junction held 2 bases outside the gene matches. The CDR3 DNA is TGTGCCAGCAGTTTGGGACAGAGCTCTGGAAACACCATATATTTT. Translating gives CASSLGQSSGNTIYF. Looking up the rest from reference TRBV28 and TRBJ1-3 gives the full variable domain: DVKVTQSSRYLVKRTGEKVFLECVQDMDHENMFWYRQDPGLGLRLIYFSYDVKMKEKGDIPEGYSVSREKKERFSLILESASTNQTSMYLCASSLGQSSGNTIYFGEGSWLTVV.

The rearrangement uses TRBV13 and TRBJ1-3; D gene ambiguous. The V and J ends lost 5 bases and 0 bases respectively, with 14 bases between them. The CDR3 contains 16 residues. The germline V gene encodes CDR1 PRHDT and CDR2 FYEKMQ (reference sequence). CDR3 nucleotide sequence: TGTGCCAGCAGCCATCGGACGGGAAGCTCTGGAAACACCATATATTTT. It translates to CASSHRTGSSGNTIYF. The entire variable domain, with the rest obtained from reference TRBV13 and TRBJ1-3, is as follows: AAGVIQSPRHLIKEKRETATLKCYPIPRHDTVYWYQQGPGQDPQFLISFYEKMQSDKGSIPDRFSAQQFSDYHSELNMSSLELGDSALYFCASSHRTGSSGNTIYFGEGSWLTVV.

The J gene is TRBJ2-1, the V gene TRBV19; maybe TRBD2 (6 bases). In germline, CDR1 is LNHDA, CDR2 SQIVND (reference sequence). The length of the CDR3 is 15 residues. The V end was cut by 3 bases, the J end by 10 bases, with 19 bases between. In DNA, the CDR3 is TGTGCCAGTAGTATGCCGGCTCCCCGGGGGTACGAGCAGTTCTTC. Translation: CASSMPAPRGYEQFF.

The genes are TRBV6-4 and TRBJ2-1; 11 nucleotides align to TRBD2. This CDR3 is built from 15 residues. Per germline, CDR1 MRHNA and CDR2 SNTAGT. V gave up 5 bases and J gave up 5 bases; unmatched junction bases: 5. The CDR3 spells CASSPSGGTNNEQFF. The CDR3 region has the DNA TGTGCCAGCAGTCCTAGCGGGGGGACCAACAATGAGCAGTTCTTC.

The rearrangement links TRBV15 to TRBJ1-2; D unresolved. V lost 3 bases and J lost 3, with 5 bases in between. Per the germline V gene, CDR1 is LNHNV and CDR2 is YYDKDF (reference sequence). The CDR3 runs to 12 residues. Here the CDR3 reads CATSRGDYGYTF. The CDR3 DNA sequence: TGTGCCACCAGCAGGGGCGACTATGGCTACACCTTC.

The rearrangement links TRBV9 to TRBJ2-1; the D is unclear. Germline V gene data show CDR1 as SGDLS and CDR2 as YYNGEE. The CDR3 has 13 amino acids. With 4 bases removed from V and 8 bases from J, the gap between germline ends came to 13 bases. CDR3 in amino acids: CASSLVLADEQFF. DNA of the CDR3: TGTGCCAGCAGCCTCGTATTGGCCGATGAGCAGTTCTTC.

The genes are TRBV30 and TRBJ1-2, with D uncertain. The CDR3 has 16 residues. V was shortened by 0 bases and J by 5 bases, with 19 bases between the two germline ends. CDR1 and CDR2 from the germline V gene are GTSNPN and SVGIG (reference sequence). CDR3 DNA: TGTGCCTGGAGTGTAACGTTGGCGGCGGCGGCGTATGGCTACACCTTC. It yields the protein CAWSVTLAAAAYGYTF.

The chain has TRBV5-1 and TRBJ2-1; 11 bases are shared with TRBD2. V was clipped by 5 bases and J by 12 bases; unmatched bases: 10. This CDR3 region has 14 residues. Per germline, CDR1 SGHRS and CDR2 YFSETQ. CDR3 in DNA: TGCGCCAGCAGACTACTAGCGGGGGAAGGTGGGCAGTTCTTC. Its translation: CASRLLAGEGGQFF.

As for this clone: An end of the junction differs from the germline gene, which may be a read error. The genes are TRBV28 and TRBJ1-3; TRBD1 matches 10 bases. The germline CDR1 and CDR2 sequences are MDHEN and SYDVKM. There are 16 residues in the CDR3. CDR3 amino acids: CASSSIRQGAGNTIYF. The CDR3 DNA is TGTGCCAGCAGTTCAATACGACAGGGGGCTGGCAACACCATATATTTT.

The V call is TRBV4-1, the J call TRBJ1-2, with TRBD1 identical over 12 bases. Germline lookup yields CDR1 MGHRA and CDR2 YSYEKL. There are 15 residues in the CDR3. The V gene end was trimmed by 5 bases and the J gene end by 8 bases; junction bases not matched to a gene: 9. DNA for the CDR3: TGCGCCAGCAGCTTCCGGGACAGGGGGCCGGAGGGCTACACCTTC. The encoded protein is CASSFRDRGPEGYTF.

For the CDR3, the DNA is TGTGCCAGCAGCTTGGAGGGAGCTCCCCTCCACTTT. As protein: CASSLEGAPLHF. The gene calls are TRBV7-9 and TRBJ1-6; D is unclear. The CDR3 has 12 amino acids. Germline CDR1 and CDR2: SEHNR and FQNEAQ (reference sequence). V was trimmed by 3 bases and J by 13 bases, leaving 10 bases between them.

The J gene is TRBJ1-5, the V gene TRBV4-1, with D perhaps TRBD1 (6 bases). Germline V gene data show CDR1 as MGHRA and CDR2 as YSYEKL. This CDR3 contains 15 residues. V was cut by 0 bases and J by 6 bases, with 12 bases left in between. The CDR3: CASSQDGGGAQPQHF. CDR3 nucleotide sequence: TGCGCCAGCAGCCAAGATGGAGGGGGGGCTCAGCCCCAGCATTTT.

The rearrangement joins TRBV4-2 to TRBJ2-7, with D possibly TRBD2 on 7 matching bases. The CDR3 contains 17 residues. The germline V and J ends were trimmed by 0 bases and 4 bases, with 19 bases remaining between them. Looked up from germline, CDR1 is LGHNA and CDR2 is YNFKEQ. The CDR3 region has the DNA TGTGCCAGCAGCCAAGATCCCCTAGGGGGGGGCGATTACGAGCAGTACTTC. This sequence encodes CASSQDPLGGGDYEQYF.

This clone showed up just once. The chain combines TRBV19 with TRBJ1-3; a weak D match, TRBD1 (6 bases). The CDR3 runs to 15 residues. Germline V gene data show CDR1 as LNHDA and CDR2 as SQIVND (reference sequence). The V end was cut by 4 bases, the J end by 2 bases, with 12 bases between. The DNA for the CDR3 is TGTGCCAGTAGTACTAGAGACAGGCCTGGAAACACCATATATTTT. It encodes CASSTRDRPGNTIYF. Variable domain in full (rest from reference TRBV19 and TRBJ1-3): DGGITQSPKYLFRKEGQNVTLSCEQNLNHDAMYWYRQDPGQGLRLIYYSQIVNDFQKGDIAEGYSVSREKKESFPLTVTSAQKNPTAFYLCASSTRDRPGNTIYFGEGSWLTVV.